This entry lists 13 T cell receptor beta chains sequenced from one sample in a study of cytomegalovirus exposure and HLA in healthy donors. The PCR used 60 Vbeta and 13 Jbeta primers. Method: immunoSEQ multiplex PCR; TCRdb's copy keeps in-frame clones and lacks some. Here the sample spans around 90,000 clones, 86% being singletons. Sequencing input: PBMCs. These receptors originate from a man younger than 40 in good health and CMV-seropositive.

V is TRBV5-6 and J is TRBJ2-2, with 7 nucleotides matching TRBD1. The CDR3 length is 16 residues. V lost 0 bases to trimming and J lost 2 bases; unmatched junction nucleotides: 4. Looked up from germline, CDR1 is SGHDT and CDR2 is YYEEEE. CDR3 region: CASSLGGQLNTGELFF. CDR3 DNA: TGTGCCAGCAGCTTGGGGGGACAGCTAAACACCGGGGAGCTGTTTTTT.

This clone was seen only a few times. V and J are TRBV10-2 and TRBJ2-7; TRBD2 agrees at 10 bases. Unmatched junction bases numbered 10, after V lost 7 bases and J lost 1 base. The CDR3 is 16 amino acids. Germline V gene lookup returns CDR1 WSHSY and CDR2 SAAADI. CDR3 bases: TGCGCCAGCACTAGCGGGAGCGGAAGAACATCCTACGAGCAGTACTTC. This sequence encodes CASTSGSGRTSYEQYF.

The gene calls are TRBV5-1 and TRBJ1-1; D might be TRBD1 (6 bases). Trimming shortened V by 0 bases and J by 1 base, and 7 bases separated the two germline ends. The CDR3 covers 14 residues. CDR1 SGHRS and CDR2 YFSETQ come from the germline V gene. CDR3 bases: TGCGCCAGCAGCTTGGCGACAGGGAACACTGAAGCTTTCTTT. Its protein is CASSLATGNTEAFF. Full variable domain (outside the CDR3, taken from reference TRBV5-1 and TRBJ1-1): KAGVTQTPRYLIKTRGQQVTLSCSPISGHRSVSWYQQTPGQGLQFLFEYFSETQRNKGNFPGRFSGRQFSNSRSEMNVSTLELGDSALYLCASSLATGNTEAFFGQGTRLTVV.

A remark on this clone: A read error may account for a junction end that differs from germline. V usage is TRBV29-1 and J usage is TRBJ2-1; D is possibly TRBD1 (6 bases). The CDR3 runs 14 residues. Germline loops: CDR1 SQVTM, CDR2 ANQGSEA. The CDR3 reads CSVLKGHSSNEQFF. In DNA, the CDR3 is TGCAGCGTCCTCAAGGGACACTCCTCCAATGAGCAGTTCTTC.

The chain is built from TRBV7-3 and TRBJ2-3, with 7 bases aligning to TRBD1. This CDR3 is 14 amino acids long. Germline CDR1 SGHTA, CDR2 FQGTGA. Losses at the gene ends were 5 bases for V and 3 bases for J; bases not matched to a gene: 5. In nucleotides, the CDR3 is TGTGCCAGCAGCAGGGGGCTGGAGACAGATACGCAGTATTTT. Its translation: CASSRGLETDTQYF.

CDR3 sequence (DNA): TGTGCCAGCAGGGGCGAACATCGGGGAAGGGAAAAACTGTTTTTT. Residues: CASRGEHRGREKLFF. The chain couples TRBV25-1 to TRBJ1-4; D uncertain. Germline loops: CDR1 MGHDK, CDR2 SYGVNS. This CDR3 spans 15 amino acids. V was shortened by 6 bases and J by 8 bases, with 19 bases between the two germline ends.

The J gene is TRBJ2-5, the V gene TRBV28, with 10 positions matching TRBD2. The J call is doubtful: the DNA matches TRBJ2-7 better. The CDR3 spans 18 residues. Per the germline V gene, CDR1 is MDHEN and CDR2 is SYDVKM. The CDR3 region has the DNA TGTGCCAGCAGTTTATTCGTCCTAGCGGGAGAGTGGGTCTACGAGCAGTACTTC. It translates to CASSLFVLAGEWVYEQYF.

The chain recombines TRBV19 with TRBJ2-5; TRBD2 matches at 11 bases. The germline V gene has CDR1 LNHDA and CDR2 SQIVND (reference sequence). The CDR3 length is 16 residues. V was pared by 5 bases and J by 7 bases, with 12 bases of the junction left unmatched. The CDR3 DNA reads TGTGCCAGTAGTCCTCTCGGGACTAGCGGAGGGGTGACCCAGTACTTC. This gives the protein CASSPLGTSGGVTQYF. The full variable domain, with the rest looked up from reference TRBV19 and TRBJ2-5, is DGGITQSPKYLFRKEGQNVTLSCEQNLNHDAMYWYRQDPGQGLRLIYYSQIVNDFQKGDIAEGYSVSREKKESFPLTVTSAQKNPTAFYLCASSPLGTSGGVTQYFGPGTRLLVL.

The V gene is TRBV6-4, the J gene TRBJ2-2; no reliable D call. V shed 4 bases and J shed 7 bases, with 7 bases lying between them. Germline V gene sequence: CDR1 MRHNA, CDR2 SNTAGT. The CDR3 has 12 residues. CDR3 loop: CASSVPVGELFF. The DNA for the CDR3 is TGTGCCAGCAGTGTCCCGGTCGGGGAGCTGTTTTTT.

The rearrangement uses TRBV18 and TRBJ1-1; no reliable D call. The CDR3 totals 15 residues. Germline V lookup: CDR1 KGHSH, CDR2 LQKENI. The V gene lost 1 base and the J gene lost 2 bases, with 11 bases spanning the gap. The CDR3: CASSPRREQNTEAFF. CDR3 nucleotide sequence: TGTGCCAGCTCACCACGTAGGGAGCAAAACACTGAAGCTTTCTTT.

This chain links TRBV29-1 with TRBJ2-1; TRBD2 is a possible D gene (5 bases). Trimming took 4 bases from V and 4 from J, leaving 8 bases between them. The CDR3 length is 12 residues. CDR1 and CDR2 (germline): SQVTM, ANQGSEA. The CDR3: CSVGGHYNEQFF. The CDR3 region has the DNA TGCAGCGTTGGCGGGCATTACAATGAGCAGTTCTTC.

V and J are TRBV6-5 and TRBJ1-1; 7 bases agree with TRBD1. Germline V lookup: CDR1 MNHEY, CDR2 SVGAGI. V shed 7 bases and J 5 bases; nucleotides not matched to a gene: 4. The CDR3 has 12 amino acids. The CDR3: CASKGANTEAFF. In DNA, the CDR3 is TGTGCCAGCAAGGGGGCAAATACTGAAGCTTTCTTT.

This clone was seen a single time. J is TRBJ1-1 and V is TRBV6-6; 7 bases fit TRBD1. Germline V lookup: CDR1 MNHNY, CDR2 SVGAGI (reference sequence). V was clipped by 0 bases and J by 1 base; unmatched bases: 2. The CDR3 totals 15 residues. As DNA, the CDR3 is TGTGCCAGCAGTTACTCCTGGACAGGGAACACTGAAGCTTTCTTT. Protein product: CASSYSWTGNTEAFF.